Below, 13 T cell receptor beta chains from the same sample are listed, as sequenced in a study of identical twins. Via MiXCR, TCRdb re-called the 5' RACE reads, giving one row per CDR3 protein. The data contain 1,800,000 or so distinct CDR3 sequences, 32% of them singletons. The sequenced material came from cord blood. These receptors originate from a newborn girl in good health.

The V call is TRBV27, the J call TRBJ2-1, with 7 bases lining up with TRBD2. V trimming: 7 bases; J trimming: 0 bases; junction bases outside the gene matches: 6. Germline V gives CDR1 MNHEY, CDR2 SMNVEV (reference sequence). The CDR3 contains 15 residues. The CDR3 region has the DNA TGTGCCAGCATGGATTGGGGGGGCTCCTACAATGAGCAGTTCTTC. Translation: CASMDWGGSYNEQFF.

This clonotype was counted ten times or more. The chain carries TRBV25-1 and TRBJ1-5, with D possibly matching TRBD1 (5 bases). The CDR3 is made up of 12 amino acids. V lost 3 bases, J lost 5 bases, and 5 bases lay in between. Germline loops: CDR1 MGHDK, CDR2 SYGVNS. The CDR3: CASSDRDQPQHF. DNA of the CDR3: TGTGCCAGCAGTGACAGGGATCAGCCCCAGCATTTT.

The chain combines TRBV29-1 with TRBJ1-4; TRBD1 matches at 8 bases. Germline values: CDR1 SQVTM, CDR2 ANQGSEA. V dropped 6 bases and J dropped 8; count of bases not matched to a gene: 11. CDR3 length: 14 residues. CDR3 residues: CSVYGTGYGEKLFF. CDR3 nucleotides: TGCAGCGTCTACGGGACAGGATATGGAGAAAAACTGTTTTTT.

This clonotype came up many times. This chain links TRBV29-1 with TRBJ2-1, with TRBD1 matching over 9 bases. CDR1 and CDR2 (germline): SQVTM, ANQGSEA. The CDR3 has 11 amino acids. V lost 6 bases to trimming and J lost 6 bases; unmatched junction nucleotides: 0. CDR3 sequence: CSVDRGNEQFF. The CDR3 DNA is TGCAGCGTGGACAGGGGCAATGAGCAGTTCTTC.

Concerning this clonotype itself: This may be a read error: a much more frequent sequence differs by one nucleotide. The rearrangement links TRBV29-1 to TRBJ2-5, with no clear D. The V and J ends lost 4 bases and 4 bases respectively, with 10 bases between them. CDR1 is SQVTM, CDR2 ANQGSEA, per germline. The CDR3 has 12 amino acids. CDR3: CSVAPARETQYF. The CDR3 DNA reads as TGCAGCGTTGCTCCGGCTCGAGAGACCCAGTACTTC.

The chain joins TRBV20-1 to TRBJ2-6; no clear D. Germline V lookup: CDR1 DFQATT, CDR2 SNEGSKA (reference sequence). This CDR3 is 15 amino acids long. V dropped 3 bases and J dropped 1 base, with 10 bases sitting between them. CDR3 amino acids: CSARHGRSGANVLTF. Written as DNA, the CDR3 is TGCAGTGCTAGGCACGGCCGTTCTGGGGCCAACGTCCTGACTTTC.

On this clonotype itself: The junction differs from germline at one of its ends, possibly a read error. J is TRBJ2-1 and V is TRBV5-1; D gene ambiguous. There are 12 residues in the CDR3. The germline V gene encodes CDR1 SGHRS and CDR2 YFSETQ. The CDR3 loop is CASRLDTETQFF. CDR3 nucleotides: TGCGCCAGCAGGTTGGATACAGAGACCCAGTTCTTC.

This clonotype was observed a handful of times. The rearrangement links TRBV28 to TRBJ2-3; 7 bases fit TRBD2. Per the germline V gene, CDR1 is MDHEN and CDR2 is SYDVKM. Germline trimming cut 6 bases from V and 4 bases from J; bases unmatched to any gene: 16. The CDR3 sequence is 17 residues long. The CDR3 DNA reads TGTGCCAGCAGCCTCAAGCGAGGCGGGAGACGGGCAGATACGCAGTATTTT. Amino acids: CASSLKRGGRRADTQYF.

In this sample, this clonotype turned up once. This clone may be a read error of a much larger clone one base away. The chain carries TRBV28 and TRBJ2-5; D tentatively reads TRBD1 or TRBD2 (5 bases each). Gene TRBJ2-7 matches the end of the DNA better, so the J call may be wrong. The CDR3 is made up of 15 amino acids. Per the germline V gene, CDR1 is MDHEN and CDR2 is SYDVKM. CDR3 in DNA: TGTGTCAGCAGTTTCCCTTCTGGGGGTTCCTACGAGCAGTACTTC. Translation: CVSSFPSGGSYEQYF.

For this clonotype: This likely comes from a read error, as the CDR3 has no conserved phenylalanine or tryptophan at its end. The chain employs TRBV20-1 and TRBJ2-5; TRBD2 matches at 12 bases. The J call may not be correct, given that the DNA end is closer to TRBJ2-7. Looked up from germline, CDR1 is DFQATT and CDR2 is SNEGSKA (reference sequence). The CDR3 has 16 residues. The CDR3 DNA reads TGCAGTGCTAGAGATCCCCGGACTAGCGGGGTCTACGAGCAGTACTTG. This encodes CSARDPRTSGVYEQYL.

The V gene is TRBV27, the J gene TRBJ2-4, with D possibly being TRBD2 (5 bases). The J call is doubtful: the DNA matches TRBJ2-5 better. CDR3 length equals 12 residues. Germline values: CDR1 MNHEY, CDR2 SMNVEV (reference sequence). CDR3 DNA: TGTGCCAGCGCTTCGAGGGCGGGGACCCAGTACTTC. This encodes CASASRAGTQYF.

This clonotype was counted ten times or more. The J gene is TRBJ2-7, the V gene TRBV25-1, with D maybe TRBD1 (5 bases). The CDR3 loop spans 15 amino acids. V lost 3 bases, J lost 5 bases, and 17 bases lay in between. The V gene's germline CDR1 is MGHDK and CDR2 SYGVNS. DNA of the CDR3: TGTGCCAGCAGTGAGGCAGGGTCTAGTTTGGACGAGCAGTACTTC. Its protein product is CASSEAGSSLDEQYF.

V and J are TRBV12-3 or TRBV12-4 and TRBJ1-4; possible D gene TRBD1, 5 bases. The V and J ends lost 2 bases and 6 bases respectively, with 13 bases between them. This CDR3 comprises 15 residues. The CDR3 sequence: CASSLLAGKDEKLFF. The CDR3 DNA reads TGTGCCAGCAGTTTACTGGCAGGGAAAGATGAAAAACTGTTTTTT.